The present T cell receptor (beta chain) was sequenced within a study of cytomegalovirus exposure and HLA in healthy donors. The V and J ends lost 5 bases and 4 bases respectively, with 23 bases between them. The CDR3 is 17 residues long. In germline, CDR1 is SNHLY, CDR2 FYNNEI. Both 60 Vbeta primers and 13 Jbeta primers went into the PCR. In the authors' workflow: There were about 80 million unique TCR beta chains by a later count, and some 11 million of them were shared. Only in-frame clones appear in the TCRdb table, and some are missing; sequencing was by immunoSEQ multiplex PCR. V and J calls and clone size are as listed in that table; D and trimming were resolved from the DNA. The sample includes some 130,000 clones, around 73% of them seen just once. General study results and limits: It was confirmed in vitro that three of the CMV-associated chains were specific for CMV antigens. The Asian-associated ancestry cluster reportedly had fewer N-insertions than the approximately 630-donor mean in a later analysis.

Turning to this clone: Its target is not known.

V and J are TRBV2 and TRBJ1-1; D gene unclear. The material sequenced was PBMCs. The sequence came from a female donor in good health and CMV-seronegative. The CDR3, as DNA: TGTGCCAGCAGTCCCACTGCCCGGAGGTCTTGGGGCACTGAAGCTTTCTTT. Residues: CASSPTARRSWGTEAFF.